These 26 T cell receptor beta chains were sequenced from one sample in a study of blood T cell repertoires in COVID-19. Libraries were prepared by immunoSEQ multiplex PCR; TCRdb keeps only in-frame clonotypes and omits some of them. The sample carries about 90,000 clones, around 80% recorded once. Sequencing was performed on peripheral blood. The receptors here all came from a man in his 70s with acute or convalescent COVID-19.

This chain joins TRBV12-3 or TRBV12-4 and TRBJ2-5; a possible D gene is TRBD2 (5 bases). V lost 3 bases, J lost 7 bases, and 12 bases lay in between. CDR3 length equals 13 residues. CDR3 bases: TGTGCCAGCAGTTTCAAAGGACTCCCGACCCAGTACTTC. This encodes CASSFKGLPTQYF.

This clone was recorded at least ten times. The rearrangement joins TRBV30 to TRBJ1-2, with D possibly TRBD1 on 5 matching bases. Between the trimmed V and J ends, which lost 2 bases and 2 bases, there was a span of 6 bases. The CDR3 has 12 residues. Per the germline V gene, CDR1 is GTSNPN and CDR2 is SVGIG (reference sequence). DNA of the CDR3: TGTGCCTGGAGTTCAGGGAACTATGGCTACACCTTC. This translates into CAWSSGNYGYTF.

This clone was recorded only once. The V and J genes are TRBV9 and TRBJ1-4, with 8 bases aligning to TRBD1. The CDR3 length is 15 residues. J lost 6 bases, V lost 3 bases, and 7 bases had no gene match. The germline gives CDR1 SGDLS, CDR2 YYNGEE. The CDR3 loop is CASSALGDRYEKLFF. CDR3 nucleotide sequence: TGTGCCAGCAGCGCCCTCGGGGACAGGTATGAAAAACTGTTTTTT.

The V and J genes are TRBV27 and TRBJ2-7; 8 bases match TRBD2. The CDR3 length is 14 residues. CDR1 and CDR2 (germline): MNHEY, SMNVEV (reference sequence). V shed 8 bases, J shed 4 bases, and the junction held 10 bases outside the gene matches. The CDR3 loop is CASSFLAGSYEQYF. The CDR3 region has the DNA TGTGCCAGCTCGTTCTTAGCGGGGAGTTACGAGCAGTACTTC.

This chain uses TRBV19 with TRBJ2-3, with a weak D call TRBD2 (5 bases). The CDR3 consists of 15 residues. V was pared by 5 bases and J by 4 bases, with 16 bases between. CDR1 is LNHDA and CDR2 is SQIVND in the germline V gene (reference sequence). CDR3 residues: CASSGSGVSPDTQYF. The CDR3 DNA sequence: TGTGCCAGTAGTGGGTCCGGGGTTAGCCCAGATACGCAGTATTTT.

The genes are TRBV11-2 and TRBJ2-7; TRBD1 matches 10 bases. The V segment lost 4 bases and the J segment 6 bases; nucleotides outside the gene matches: 9. Germline CDR1 and CDR2: SGHAT and FQNNGV. The CDR3 spans 15 residues. CDR3 amino acids: CASSSPGTGAAEQYF. The CDR3 DNA reads as TGTGCCAGCAGCTCACCCGGGACAGGGGCGGCCGAGCAGTACTTC.

The gene calls are TRBV27 and TRBJ2-2, with 10 bases aligning to TRBD1. V dropped 6 bases and J dropped 4; count of bases not matched to a gene: 2. The germline CDR1 and CDR2 sequences are MNHEY and SMNVEV (reference sequence). There are 14 residues in the CDR3. CDR3 residues: CASSRTGGTGELFF. CDR3 nucleotide sequence: TGTGCCAGCAGCCGGACAGGGGGCACCGGGGAGCTGTTTTTT.

This clone is medium-sized in the sample. The chain has TRBV5-1 and TRBJ1-4; D might be TRBD1 (6 bases). Looked up from germline, CDR1 is SGHRS and CDR2 is YFSETQ. V was shortened by 2 bases and J by 5 bases, with 7 bases between the two germline ends. The CDR3 spans 13 residues. CDR3 bases: TGCGCCAGCAGCTTACAGGGAAATGAAAAACTGTTTTTT. Amino acid sequence: CASSLQGNEKLFF.

As concerns this clone: At the DNA level, this CDR3 is encoded by other sequences in the same sample as well. The chain links TRBV7-9 to TRBJ2-5; 9 bases fit TRBD1. V lost 5 bases to trimming and J lost 4 bases; unmatched junction nucleotides: 2. This CDR3 is built from 13 residues. CDR1 and CDR2 (germline): SEHNR, FQNEAQ (reference sequence). CDR3 nucleotide sequence: TGTGCCAGCAGCCTGGGACAGGGAGAGACCCAGTACTTC. Translation: CASSLGQGETQYF. Variable domain in full (rest from reference TRBV7-9 and TRBJ2-5): DTGVSQNPRHKITKRGQNVTFRCDPISEHNRLYWYRQTLGQGPEFLTYFQNEAQLEKSRLLSDRFSAERPKGSFSTLEIQRTEQGDSAMYLCASSLGQGETQYFGPGTRLLVL.

This clone was observed once. This chain uses TRBV14 with TRBJ2-1, with 8 bases lining up with TRBD2. CDR1 is SGHDN and CDR2 is FVKESK in the germline V gene. CDR3 length equals 13 residues. The trim removed 4 bases at V and 14 bases at J, leaving 10 bases unmatched. As DNA, the CDR3 is TGTGCCAGCAGCCCAGTTAGAGCGGGAGTCGAGTTCTTC. This encodes CASSPVRAGVEFF.

This rearrangement joins TRBV7-9 to TRBJ2-1, with 9 positions matching TRBD2. Germline V gene sequence: CDR1 SEHNR, CDR2 FQNEAQ (reference sequence). This CDR3 region has 19 residues. V lost 5 bases to trimming and J lost 12 bases; unmatched junction nucleotides: 26. The CDR3 sequence is CASSASAPLAGTPIRGQFF. The CDR3, as DNA: TGTGCCAGCAGCGCGTCCGCACCTCTAGCGGGGACCCCGATTCGGGGGCAGTTCTTC.

The chain uses TRBV24-1 and TRBJ2-5, with 8 nucleotides matching TRBD1. Germline CDR1 and CDR2: KGHDR and SFDVKD. The CDR3 totals 14 residues. V dropped 4 bases and J dropped 3; count of bases not matched to a gene: 3. The CDR3 spells CATSEGDRKETQYF. Here the CDR3 DNA reads TGTGCCACCAGTGAAGGGGACAGGAAAGAGACCCAGTACTTC.

The V and J genes are TRBV12-5 and TRBJ2-1, with TRBD1 matching over 12 bases. Germline values: CDR1 LGHNT, CDR2 FRNRAP. The J segment lost 4 bases and the V segment lost 6 bases, leaving 10 bases of the junction unmatched. The CDR3 extends over 17 amino acids. The CDR3 protein is CASGTSSGQGAYNEQFF. The CDR3 DNA sequence: TGTGCTAGTGGCACCAGCTCGGGACAGGGGGCATACAATGAGCAGTTCTTC.

This clone has only a few counts. This chain connects TRBV24-1 to TRBJ2-1; 7 nucleotides agree with TRBD2. Germline V gene sequence: CDR1 KGHDR, CDR2 SFDVKD. This CDR3 contains 18 residues. The junction had 16 bases not matched to a gene; V was cut back by 3 bases and J by 6 bases. CDR3 DNA sequence: TGTGCCACCAGTGATCAATCGTCCGGGACTAACCGTCCCAATGAGCAGTTCTTC. It translates to CATSDQSSGTNRPNEQFF.

This clone was seen once. V usage is TRBV6-4 and J usage is TRBJ2-1; the D gene is possibly TRBD1 (5 bases). The length of the CDR3 is 15 residues. The germline V gene has CDR1 MRHNA and CDR2 SNTAGT. The V gene lost 3 bases and the J gene lost 0 bases, with 9 bases spanning the gap. The CDR3 coding sequence is TGTGCCAGCAGTGAAGGGGAAAGCTCCTACAATGAGCAGTTCTTC. Translating it yields CASSEGESSYNEQFF.

V and J are TRBV7-2 and TRBJ2-3; 12 nucleotides match TRBD2. The CDR3 length is 16 residues. Unmatched junction bases numbered 5, after V lost 2 bases and J lost 5 bases. Germline-derived CDR1 and CDR2 are SGHTA and FQGNSA. The CDR3 protein is CASSLWSSGGEDTQYF. CDR3 nucleotide sequence: TGTGCCAGCAGCTTATGGTCTAGCGGGGGGGAAGATACGCAGTATTTT.

This clone was detected only a few times. This chain connects TRBV5-6 to TRBJ2-1; 13 bases line up with TRBD2. The V and J ends lost 4 bases and 4 bases, in that order; junction bases with no gene match: 5. In germline, CDR1 is SGHDT, CDR2 YYEEEE. The CDR3 totals 16 residues. The chain's CDR3 is CASSPLLAGGYNEQFF. The CDR3, as DNA: TGTGCCAGCAGCCCGCTACTAGCGGGGGGGTACAATGAGCAGTTCTTC.

This clone occurred once. The gene calls are TRBV7-3 and TRBJ2-1, with 8 bases lining up with TRBD1. The CDR3 contains 12 residues. The ends lost 5 bases at V and 10 bases at J; junction bases unmatched: 4. The V gene's germline CDR1 is SGHTA and CDR2 FQGTGA. The CDR3: CASSTRQGEQFF. The CDR3 DNA is TGTGCCAGCAGCACCCGACAGGGGGAGCAGTTCTTC.

The sample holds one count of this clone. This sequence joins TRBV29-1 and TRBJ2-2, with D tentatively TRBD1 (5 bases). The CDR3 is 14 residues long. The germline V gene encodes CDR1 SQVTM and CDR2 ANQGSEA. Trimming stripped 1 base from V and 1 base from J, with 7 bases between. The CDR3 spells CSVEGTLNTGELFF. The CDR3 bases are TGCAGCGTTGAAGGGACACTGAACACCGGGGAGCTGTTTTTT.

The V and J genes are TRBV2 and TRBJ1-1, with TRBD1 matching over 7 bases. This CDR3 is 13 amino acids long. Germline V lookup: CDR1 SNHLY, CDR2 FYNNEI. V shed 8 bases and J 0 bases; nucleotides not matched to a gene: 3. CDR3 protein: CASCGQVNTEAFF. CDR3 nucleotide sequence: TGTGCCAGCTGCGGACAGGTGAACACTGAAGCTTTCTTT.

A remark on this clone: Germline is not matched at one junction end, which may reflect a read error. The chain recombines TRBV6-5 with TRBJ1-5; a possible D gene is TRBD1 (6 bases). The CDR3 loop spans 16 amino acids. The V gene's germline CDR1 is MNHEY and CDR2 SVGAGI. CDR3 DNA: TGTGCCAGCAGTCACTCAGGGGCAGACCAGAATCAGCCCCAGCATTTT. It codes for CASSHSGADQNQPQHF.

The rearrangement uses TRBV5-4 and TRBJ2-3; the match to TRBD2 covers 9 bases. The germline V gene has CDR1 SGHNT and CDR2 YYREEE (reference sequence). Trimming at V came to 1 base and at J to 4 bases, leaving 7 bases not matched to a gene. This CDR3 region has 16 residues. The DNA of the CDR3 is TGTGCCAGCAGCTTGATAAGCGGGAGGAACGCAGATACGCAGTATTTT. Protein product: CASSLISGRNADTQYF.

The chain joins TRBV11-2 to TRBJ1-1, with a tentative D call TRBD1 (5 bases). Trimming removed 5 bases from V and 4 bases from J, with 11 bases in between. The CDR3 totals 13 residues. Germline V gene data show CDR1 as SGHAT and CDR2 as FQNNGV. CDR3 loop: CASSQGVGTEAFF. CDR3 nucleotide sequence: TGTGCCAGCAGCCAAGGGGTCGGCACTGAAGCTTTCTTT.

The gene calls are TRBV5-1 and TRBJ2-1; 9 positions agree with TRBD2. The V segment lost 3 bases and the J segment 7 bases; nucleotides outside the gene matches: 2. The V gene's germline CDR1 is SGHRS and CDR2 YFSETQ. The CDR3 sequence is 13 residues long. The CDR3 DNA reads as TGCGCCAGCAGCTCGGGACTAGCAAATGAGCAGTTCTTC. Translated, it gives CASSSGLANEQFF.

The chain uses TRBV5-1 and TRBJ2-7; the D gene is possibly TRBD1 (5 bases). This CDR3 spans 12 amino acids. Germline V gene lookup returns CDR1 SGHRS and CDR2 YFSETQ. V was trimmed by 1 base and J by 7 bases, leaving 9 bases between them. The CDR3 sequence: CASSLKGNEQYF. In DNA form, the CDR3 reads TGCGCCAGCAGCTTGAAGGGGAATGAGCAGTACTTC.

This chain uses TRBV6-5 with TRBJ1-2; the D is unclear. Germline V CDR1 and CDR2: MNHEY, SVGAGI. The CDR3 is 12 residues long. Trimming took 6 bases from V and 6 from J, leaving 11 bases between them. The CDR3 DNA sequence: TGTGCCAGCAGCTTCGACATCGATGGCTACACCTTC. Translated: CASSFDIDGYTF.